The 20 T cell receptor beta chains listed next were all sequenced from one sample in a study of blood T cells in healthy people across ages. Primed by a sample-barcoded 5' primer and a J-beta primer mix, a second PCR proceeded for about 6 to 11 cycles. TCRdb called the 5' RACE reads again in MiXCR, with one record for every CDR3 protein. The sample lists about 570,000 distinct CDR3 sequences; roughly a quarter were seen once. This sample was shared with a second study, whose subject was T cells of mothers and their children.

The specimen sequenced was blood. The source is a boy between 2 and 10 years old in good health.

The chain employs TRBV19 and TRBJ2-3; D is uncertain. Trimming removed 5 bases at V and 9 bases at J, with 15 bases between. The CDR3 runs 13 residues. Germline assignment: CDR1 LNHDA and CDR2 SQIVND (reference sequence). CDR3 DNA: TGTGCCAGTAGTTCCGGACCGGGTAGCACGCAGTATTTT. It yields the protein CASSSGPGSTQYF. The full variable domain, completed using reference TRBV19 and TRBJ2-3, is DGGITQSPKYLFRKEGQNVTLSCEQNLNHDAMYWYRQDPGQGLRLIYYSQIVNDFQKGDIAEGYSVSREKKESFPLTVTSAQKNPTAFYLCASSSGPGSTQYFGPGTRLTVL.

The table lists this clonotype with a few counts. The chain uses TRBV7-9 and TRBJ2-5, with TRBD2 matching over 13 bases. CDR1 SEHNR and CDR2 FQNEAQ come from the germline V gene (reference sequence). CDR3 size: 16 residues. V gave up 0 bases and J gave up 5 bases; unmatched junction bases: 3. The CDR3 region has the DNA TGTGCCAGCAGCTTAGCCGTGACTAGCGGGAGGGAGACCCAGTACTTC. Residues: CASSLAVTSGRETQYF.

This clonotype was counted a few times. The V and J genes are TRBV30 and TRBJ2-5; D remains unclear. The CDR3 consists of 11 residues. V was pared by 5 bases and J by 2 bases, with 6 bases between. Per the germline V gene, CDR1 is GTSNPN and CDR2 is SVGIG (reference sequence). The CDR3 bases are TGTGCCTGGGCCCCTCAAGAGACCCAGTACTTC. It is translated as CAWAPQETQYF.

This sequence joins TRBV29-1 and TRBJ2-1; possibly TRBD2 for D (5 bases). Trimming removed 6 bases from V and 8 bases from J, with 14 bases in between. From germline, CDR1 is SQVTM and CDR2 ANQGSEA. The length of the CDR3 is 12 residues. The CDR3 DNA sequence: TGCAGCGTATTGGACTCGCCCGATGAGCAGTTCTTC. Translating it yields CSVLDSPDEQFF.

CDR3 coding DNA: TGCGCCAGCAGCTTGGCAGGAACAAATGATGGCTACACCTTC. Translation gives CASSLAGTNDGYTF. The chain recombines TRBV5-1 with TRBJ1-2, with no clear D. V was pared by 0 bases and J by 6 bases, with 12 bases between. The V gene's germline CDR1 is SGHRS and CDR2 YFSETQ. The CDR3 is 14 residues long.

This clonotype appeared a few times. This sequence joins TRBV20-1 and TRBJ2-7, with 14 bases fitting TRBD2. The CDR3 loop spans 14 amino acids. The V segment lost 5 bases and the J segment 4 bases; nucleotides outside the gene matches: 4. CDR1 is DFQATT and CDR2 is SNEGSKA in the germline V gene (reference sequence). The DNA of the CDR3 is TGCAGTGCTGGGGGACTAGCGGGAGTGTACGAGCAGTACTTC. It codes for CSAGGLAGVYEQYF.

The genes are TRBV6-2 or TRBV6-3 and TRBJ2-7, with 8 bases aligning to TRBD1. This CDR3 is 14 amino acids long. The V gene end was trimmed by 8 bases and the J gene end by 2 bases; junction bases not matched to a gene: 8. Germline-derived CDR1 and CDR2 are MNHEY and SVGEGT. CDR3: CASGRTGLPYEQYF. In nucleotides, the CDR3 is TGTGCCAGCGGGCGGACAGGGCTTCCCTACGAGCAGTACTTC.

The sample holds many counts of this clonotype. The rearrangement joins TRBV12-3 or TRBV12-4 to TRBJ1-4; D gene unclear. V dropped 3 bases and J dropped 0 bases, with 2 bases sitting between them. CDR3 length: 13 residues. CDR3 in DNA: TGTGCCAGCAGTTTGTCAACTAATGAAAAACTGTTTTTT. It translates to CASSLSTNEKLFF.

The sample holds a few counts of this clonotype. The chain has TRBV29-1 and TRBJ2-1; the match to TRBD1 covers 9 bases. Germline assignment: CDR1 SQVTM and CDR2 ANQGSEA. J gave up 14 bases and V 4 bases, and 0 bases lay outside the gene matches. CDR3 length equals 9 residues. The CDR3 DNA reads TGCAGCGTTGGACAGGGGGAGTTCTTC. Translating it yields CSVGQGEFF.

This clonotype was counted a few times. The rearrangement joins TRBV27 to TRBJ2-5, with TRBD2 as a possible D gene (6 bases). The J call may be mistaken, given a closer DNA end match to TRBJ2-7. Germline V gene lookup returns CDR1 MNHEY and CDR2 SMNVEV (reference sequence). The CDR3 runs to 14 residues. DNA of the CDR3: TGTGCCAGCAGTCCCCGGGGGAACCCCTACGAGCAGTACTTC. As protein: CASSPRGNPYEQYF.

The V gene is TRBV2, the J gene TRBJ2-1, with 7 bases identical to TRBD2. Germline CDR1 SNHLY, CDR2 FYNNEI. CDR3 size: 13 residues. With V trimmed by 7 bases and J by 11 bases, 11 bases remained unmatched. The CDR3: CASMSSGLYKQFF. CDR3 sequence (DNA): TGTGCCAGCATGTCTAGCGGACTCTACAAGCAGTTCTTC.

This clonotype was counted at least ten times. The rearrangement links TRBV5-1 to TRBJ2-2; D remains unclear. Trimming took off 2 bases at V and 5 bases at J, with 10 bases between the two ends. Germline V gene data show CDR1 as SGHRS and CDR2 as YFSETQ. This CDR3 comprises 14 residues. The CDR3 DNA reads as TGCGCCAGCAGCTTCCTCTTAGGGACCGGGGAGCTGTTTTTT. Its protein product is CASSFLLGTGELFF.

This clonotype was recorded at least ten times. The V call is TRBV7-6, the J call TRBJ1-4; D possibly corresponds to TRBD1 (5 bases). V was pared by 4 bases and J by 8 bases, with 17 bases between. This CDR3 comprises 15 residues. CDR1 and CDR2 (germline): SGHVS, FNYEAQ. DNA of the CDR3: TGTGCCAGCAGCTCCCCGACAGACGGGGCGGAAAAACTGTTTTTT. Translating gives CASSSPTDGAEKLFF. The full variable domain, with the rest looked up from reference TRBV7-6 and TRBJ1-4, is GAGVSQSPRYKVTKRGQDVALRCDPISGHVSLYWYRQALGQGPEFLTYFNYEAQQDKSGLPNDRFSAERPEGSISTLTIQRTEQRDSAMYRCASSSPTDGAEKLFFGSGTQLSVL.

This clonotype turned up a few times. Its ends do not fully match the called genes, so a read error is possible. The rearrangement links TRBV11-1 to TRBJ1-1; the D is unclear. In germline, CDR1 is SGHAT, CDR2 FQDESV (reference sequence). The CDR3 has 13 residues. The CDR3 coding sequence is TGTGCCTGCAGCTTAGGAGCGAACACTGAAGCTTTCTTT. Encoded protein: CACSLGANTEAFF.

The V call is TRBV29-1, the J call TRBJ2-7; D is possibly TRBD1 (6 bases). The CDR3 consists of 14 residues. V lost 0 bases, J lost 2 bases, and 11 bases lay in between. Germline V gives CDR1 SQVTM, CDR2 ANQGSEA. This CDR3 reads CSVEENRVPYEQYF. DNA for the CDR3: TGCAGCGTTGAAGAGAACAGGGTCCCCTACGAGCAGTACTTC.

The chain uses TRBV2 and TRBJ1-1; the D is unclear. The V end lost 6 bases, the J end lost 6 bases, and 14 bases lay between the germline ends. Germline CDR1 and CDR2: SNHLY and FYNNEI. CDR3 length: 13 amino acids. This chain's CDR3 is CASSTDGYSEAFF. The CDR3 nucleotides read TGTGCCAGCAGCACGGACGGTTACTCTGAAGCTTTCTTT.

This clonotype was seen a handful of times. This chain links TRBV5-1 with TRBJ2-2, with TRBD1 identical over 9 bases. J gave up 2 bases and V 2 bases, and 4 bases lay outside the gene matches. The CDR3 is 16 residues long. CDR1 is SGHRS and CDR2 is YFSETQ in the germline V gene. The CDR3 sequence: CASSFTGQGNTGELFF. CDR3 coding DNA: TGCGCCAGCAGCTTTACGGGACAGGGAAACACCGGGGAGCTGTTTTTT.

The chain couples TRBV6-5 to TRBJ2-7; D possibly corresponds to TRBD2 (6 bases). Germline V gene sequence: CDR1 MNHEY, CDR2 SVGAGI. Trimming took 5 bases from V and 5 from J, leaving 16 bases between them. CDR3 length: 14 residues. In DNA, the CDR3 is TGTGCCAGCAGTGACACCAAGGGGAGGCACGAGCAGTACTTC. It codes for CASSDTKGRHEQYF.

CDR3 loop: CASSLTGRSGETQYF. The CDR3 nucleotides read TGCGCCAGCAGCTTGACCGGGAGGTCAGGAGAGACCCAGTACTTC. The chain recombines TRBV5-1 with TRBJ2-5; 7 nucleotides agree with TRBD2. This CDR3 comprises 15 residues. Germline CDR1 is SGHRS and CDR2 is YFSETQ. Trimming took 1 base from V and 4 from J; bases not matched to a gene: 7.

DNA of the CDR3: TGCAGTGCTAGAGGGGAGCCCGCGGAGCTGTTTTTT. This encodes CSARGEPAELFF. The V call is TRBV20-1, the J call TRBJ2-2, with a weak D call TRBD2 (5 bases). The CDR3 is 12 residues long. Germline CDR1 DFQATT, CDR2 SNEGSKA (reference sequence). V lost 1 base and J 10 bases, leaving 10 bases between the germline ends.